Listed below are T cell receptor beta chains from one sample, sequenced in a study of cytomegalovirus exposure and HLA in healthy donors. The table came from immunoSEQ multiplex PCR; TCRdb's copy has only in-frame clones and leaves some out. This sample yields roughly 90,000 clones, of which 82% are seen a single time; about 3.7% belongs to the top ten. Sequenced material: PBMCs. These receptors all stem from a man aged 30 to 39 in good health and CMV-seropositive. CDR3s include the opening cysteine and the closing phenylalanine or tryptophan. The D gene is left open where the match is weak. Where a row states a size, it is once, few, many or the class of an expanded clone; other rows omit it.

clone_size j_call d_call v_call cdr3_nt cdr3_aa
NA TRBJ2-4 TRBD2 TRBV6-6 TGTGCCAGCAGTTCTACTAGCGGGAGCCGACCCAACATTCAGTACTTC CASSSTSGSRPNIQYF
NA TRBJ2-1 NA TRBV4-1 TGCGCCAGCAGCCAATATGTGGACAGCCCAAGGAGGGAGCAGTTCTTC CASSQYVDSPRREQFF
NA TRBJ2-7 TRBD2 TRBV27 TGTGCCAGCAGTCCGCCCCCCGGACTAGCGGGAGGAAGCAACGAGCAGTACTTC CASSPPPGLAGGSNEQYF
NA TRBJ2-7 NA TRBV7-8 TGTGCCAGCCGAAGGGACACGTACGAGCAGTACTTC CASRRDTYEQYF
NA TRBJ2-1 TRBD2 TRBV29-1 TGCAGCGACCGCCATGGACTAGTTTGGGGTGGTGAGCAGTTCTTC CSDRHGLVWGGEQFF
NA TRBJ2-1 TRBD1 TRBV7-2 TGTGCCAGCAGCTTAGTTCAGGGGGCGTTAGATGAGCAGTTCTTC CASSLVQGALDEQFF
few TRBJ1-4 TRBD1 TRBV5-5 TGTGCCAGCAGCTTGTGGAGGGGGCTGGATGAAAAACTGTTTTTT CASSLWRGLDEKLFF
NA TRBJ1-2 NA TRBV14 TGTGCCAGCAGCCAGATGGACAGCGGCTATGGCTACACCTTC CASSQMDSGYGYTF
NA TRBJ2-7 TRBD1 TRBV7-8 TGTGCCAGCAGCAAAGGATGGGACAGCTCCTACGAGCAGTACTTC CASSKGWDSSYEQYF
once TRBJ2-1 NA TRBV7-9 TGTGCCAGCAGCTTAGAGGGCGGGATTGGGGATGAGCAGTTCTTC CASSLEGGIGDEQFF
NA TRBJ2-4 NA TRBV28 TGTGCCAGCAGTTTAAGGGGTCCCCAGTACTTC CASSLRGPQYF
NA TRBJ2-3 NA TRBV13 TGTGCCAGCACCCTATCGACTCGGGGAGGAGATACGCAGTATTTT CASTLSTRGGDTQYF
NA TRBJ2-7 NA TRBV30 TGTGCCGGGAAACGGTTTGGGGGCGACGAGCAGTACTTC CAGKRFGGDEQYF
NA TRBJ2-5 TRBD1 TRBV7-2 TGTGCCAGCAGCTTAGGGTGGGGACAGGCCGTAGGGGGGGAGACCCAGTACTTC CASSLGWGQAVGGETQYF
few TRBJ1-5 NA TRBV18 TGTGCCAGCTCACCGGACACCGGCTTACCTAGCAATCAGCCCCAGCATTTT CASSPDTGLPSNQPQHF
NA TRBJ1-1 NA TRBV7-2 TGTGCCAGCAGCTCAGACAGGTTGAACACTGAAGCTTTCTTT CASSSDRLNTEAFF
NA TRBJ2-3 NA TRBV6-6 TGTGCCAGCAGATACGGACAGAACACAGATACGCAGTATTTT CASRYGQNTDTQYF
NA TRBJ2-5 TRBD2 TRBV5-1 TGCGCCAGCAGCTTAAGGGCGGGAGGGCCGGCCCCCCATAAAGAGACCCAGTACTTC CASSLRAGGPAPHKETQYF
NA TRBJ2-1 NA TRBV27 TGTGCCAGCAGCCTGACCCGTACAGGAGAGCTCTCCTACAATGAGCAGTTCTTC CASSLTRTGELSYNEQFF
NA TRBJ1-5 TRBD1 TRBV27 TGTGCCAGCAGTTGGACAGGGACTAATCAGCCCCAGCATTTT CASSWTGTNQPQHF
NA TRBJ2-1 NA TRBV5-8 TGTGCCAGCTCTCGCGGGGCTGATGAGCAGTTCTTC CASSRGADEQFF
NA TRBJ2-5 TRBD1 TRBV5-1 TGCGCCAGCAGCCCGGGGACAGCCCAAGAGACCCAGTACTTC CASSPGTAQETQYF
NA TRBJ2-1 NA TRBV30 TGTGCCTGGAGTGTAATTCTGAGAGGAGGGCAGTTCTTC CAWSVILRGGQFF
NA TRBJ2-1 NA TRBV7-9 TGTGCCAGCGAGGGCAATGAGCAGTTCTTC CASEGNEQFF
NA TRBJ2-1 NA TRBV27 TGTGCCAGCAGTCCCGGGGTAGCGGACAATGAGCAGTTCTTC CASSPGVADNEQFF
NA TRBJ2-7 TRBD2 TRBV6-5 TGTGCCAGCAGTTCCCGCGGACTAGCGACAGCCTACGAGCAGTACTTC CASSSRGLATAYEQYF